Sequencing of this T cell receptor beta chain was carried out in a study of T cells in Graves' hyperthyroidism and ophthalmopathy. This clonotype has at least ten counts. RNA transcripts yielded amplified TCR beta CDR3 regions. First-round RT-PCR targeting the TCR CDR3 was performed with the HTBI primer set. TCRdb processed the multiplex PCR reads anew with MiXCR; each CDR3 protein has one entry. The data show around 400,000 distinct CDR3 sequences, around 15% seen once. CDR1 is LGHDT and CDR2 is YNNKEL in the germline V gene (reference sequence). This CDR3 has 12 residues. The V end was cut by 2 bases, the J end by 9 bases, with 8 bases between.

Material: blood. The chain is built from TRBV3-1 and TRBJ2-1; D gene unclear. This clonotype was sampled from an older woman with Graves' ophthalmopathy. CDR3 sequence (DNA): TGTGCCAGCAGCCAAAGACCCCCTGAGCAGTTCTTC. It encodes CASSQRPPEQFF.